This entry lists 7 T cell receptor beta chains sequenced from one sample in a study of beta chain features in type 1 diabetes. TCRB transcripts that were expressed got sequenced, as all of the isolated RNA had been reverse transcribed. Produced via immunoSEQ multiplex PCR; TCRdb's table is partial and in-frame only. The sample lists 970,000 or so clones, about 17% occurring once. Sequenced input: naive CD4+ T cells from blood. These receptors came from a young woman in good health.

This clone was counted only a few times. The V call is TRBV9, the J call TRBJ2-2, with TRBD2 as a possible D gene (7 bases). Trimming left V 3 bases short and J 6 bases short, with 21 bases between. This CDR3 is 17 amino acids long. The germline CDR1 and CDR2 sequences are SGDLS and YYNGEE. This chain's CDR3 is CASSEPLGGGRSGELFF. In DNA form, the CDR3 reads TGTGCCAGCAGCGAGCCCCTGGGGGGCGGGAGATCCGGGGAGCTGTTTTTT.

This sequence joins TRBV5-1 and TRBJ2-7; D not certain. Trimming took 0 bases from V and 4 from J, leaving 8 bases between them. Germline values: CDR1 SGHRS, CDR2 YFSETQ. The CDR3 sequence is 13 residues long. This chain's CDR3 is CASSLAPEYEQYF. CDR3 nucleotide sequence: TGCGCCAGCAGCTTGGCCCCGGAGTACGAGCAGTACTTC.

The rearrangement joins TRBV2 to TRBJ1-2; 7 bases fit TRBD1. Trimming cost V 7 bases and J 8 bases; bases outside gene matches: 4. Per germline, CDR1 SNHLY and CDR2 FYNNEI. This CDR3 contains 11 residues. The CDR3: CASTRGRGYTF. CDR3 coding DNA: TGTGCCAGCACGAGGGGGCGCGGCTACACCTTC.

The sample holds a few counts of this clone. The J gene is TRBJ2-1, the V gene TRBV28; D might be TRBD1 or TRBD2, each matching 6 bases. CDR3 length: 18 residues. The V and J ends lost 2 bases and 9 bases respectively, with 26 bases between them. The germline V gene encodes CDR1 MDHEN and CDR2 SYDVKM. The CDR3 sequence: CASSLQSRWGASSGEQFF. For the CDR3, the DNA is TGTGCCAGCAGTTTACAATCCCGCTGGGGGGCAAGTAGTGGTGAGCAGTTCTTC.

This clone has just a few counts. The V call is TRBV18, the J call TRBJ2-1, with TRBD2 matching 7 bases. Germline V gene lookup returns CDR1 KGHSH and CDR2 LQKENI. V shed 3 bases, J shed 4 bases, and the junction held 6 bases outside the gene matches. This CDR3 is built from 15 residues. This CDR3 reads CASSPGGLGYNEQFF. CDR3 DNA sequence: TGTGCCAGCTCACCGGGAGGACTAGGGTACAATGAGCAGTTCTTC.

This sequence joins TRBV7-2 and TRBJ2-7, with D perhaps given as TRBD1 or TRBD2 (5 bases each). V was shortened by 2 bases and J by 3 bases, with 20 bases between the two germline ends. Germline V gene sequence: CDR1 SGHTA, CDR2 FQGNSA. There are 17 residues in the CDR3. In DNA form, the CDR3 reads TGTGCCAGCAGCTTAATGCTGAGTCATACGGGGCACTACGAGCAGTACTTC. Encoded protein: CASSLMLSHTGHYEQYF.

This clone has only a few counts. The genes are TRBV7-9 and TRBJ2-3, with TRBD2 identical over 11 bases. The ends lost 5 bases at V and 0 bases at J; junction bases unmatched: 7. Germline V gene data show CDR1 as SEHNR and CDR2 as FQNEAQ (reference sequence). The CDR3 sequence is 17 residues long. The CDR3 bases are TGTGCCAGCAGCAGTAGGACTAGCGGGCGAAGCACAGATACGCAGTATTTT. Amino acids: CASSSRTSGRSTDTQYF.